The TCR beta chain under discussion was sequenced for a study of blood T cell repertoires in COVID-19. In the study overall: The United States, Italy and Spain were the sources of the acute and convalescent COVID-19 samples.

The table came from immunoSEQ multiplex PCR; TCRdb's copy has only in-frame clones and leaves some out. In the table there are 65,000 or so clones, approximately 80% of which are singletons. The CDR3 contains 16 residues. The V end was cut by 2 bases, the J end by 0 bases, with 8 bases between. Germline-derived CDR1 and CDR2 are WSHSY and SAAADI. The sequence came from a man aged 80 or over with acute or convalescent COVID-19. The chain links TRBV10-2 to TRBJ1-6; D gene ambiguous. The sequenced sample was peripheral blood. The CDR3 region is CASSETKNSYNSPLHF. In DNA form, the CDR3 reads TGCGCCAGCAGTGAGACTAAAAACTCCTATAATTCACCCCTCCACTTT.